This record covers a single TCR beta chain. V lost 4 bases and J lost 0; bases outside the gene matches: 3. Germline V gene data show CDR1 as LNHNV and CDR2 as YYDKDF (reference sequence). The CDR3 is made up of 16 amino acids. These data are taken from a study of blood T cell repertoires in COVID-19. Study details: The United States, Italy and Spain supplied acute and convalescent COVID-19 samples. PBMCs, B-cell-depleted T cells, or T cells provided the cDNA or gDNA that made up the material.

Authors' methods: Amplification of reference gene primers was used by the study to estimate nucleated cell counts. TCRdb keeps only in-frame clones here, not all; method: immunoSEQ multiplex PCR. V, J and clone size were drawn from that table, and D and trimming were deduced from the DNA. The repertoire holds under 130,000 clones, with roughly 87% as singletons. The origin of this receptor is a woman of 80 years or more in a cohort sampled during active COVID-19. The chain has TRBV15 and TRBJ2-3; TRBD2 matches 11 bases. The sample consisted of peripheral blood. CDR3 sequence (DNA): TGTGCCACCAGCACCCGACTAGCGGGAAGCACAGATACGCAGTATTTT. Translating it yields CATSTRLAGSTDTQYF.